The present T cell receptor (beta chain) was sequenced within a study of T cells after yellow fever vaccination. Study-wide background: SMART-Seq v4 Ultra Low Input prepared the low-cell-number fractions.

Template switching with 5'RACE generated the TCR cDNA and added a universal primer site and UMIs. From the 5' RACE reads, TCRdb called clonotypes with MiXCR, one entry per CDR3 protein. The sample has 200,000 to 250,000 distinct CDR3 sequences; under 3.5% are singletons. The V end was cut by 0 bases, the J end by 3 bases, with 12 bases between. Germline loops: CDR1 LGHNA, CDR2 YSLEER. This CDR3 region has 15 residues. Study results and limitations: Weaker overall, the secondary response nonetheless peaked faster (day 5 versus 15). After the booster, 96% of CD4 and more than 85% of CD8 primary-response clones were re-detected.

As for this clonotype: Antigen: not known.

The chain couples TRBV4-3 to TRBJ2-7; D is unclear. The sequencing here drew on CD4+ T cells sorted from PBMCs, taken 10 days after the yellow fever booster vaccination. The origin of this receptor is a man between 18 and 29 years old who received the YFV17D yellow fever vaccine. CDR3 sequence: CASSQEFYGNYEQYF. CDR3 in DNA: TGCGCCAGCAGCCAAGAGTTTTACGGAAACTACGAGCAGTACTTC.